This T cell receptor beta chain was observed in a study of shared clonotypes between healthy human individuals. The CDR3 is made up of 15 amino acids. V gave up 7 bases and J gave up 5 bases; unmatched junction bases: 6. Germline CDR1 reads SEHNR; CDR2 reads FQNEAQ (reference sequence). Profiling relied on immunoSEQ multiplex PCR, and the TCRdb table lists in-frame clones only, not all of them. The table records 450,000 to 500,000 clones, 65% to 80% of them present only once. The sample holds a few counts of this clone. The sequence derives from a woman between 35 and 50 years old in good health. Some clones in this sample may be carry-over from other donors' samples. The V call is TRBV7-9, the J call TRBJ2-1, with TRBD2 matching 12 bases. Sequencing used PBMCs. The CDR3 region has the DNA TGTGCCAGCACCTCGGGACTAGCGGGTCACAATGAGCAGTTCTTC. Protein: CASTSGLAGHNEQFF.